The present T cell receptor (beta chain) was sequenced within a study of blood T cell repertoires in COVID-19 (dated by TCRdb to 2019 to 2021). Turning to the overall study: The collaborator samples originated in the United States, Italy and Spain and spanned the acute and convalescent phases of COVID-19. A de-identified subject ID, COVID-19 status, age in years and sex were almost always included in the sample metadata. Samples came from the ongoing ImmuneRACE study (first 160 participants) plus 1,254 subjects from 6 global collaborators. HLA class I and class II types, where available, came from metadata supplied by the sample provider rather than from assay-based typing. Subjects who had been exposed to COVID-19, were actively infected with it, or had recovered from it provided the deeply sampled blood TCRbeta repertoires that made up the dataset. The prospective study material was composed of cDNA or gDNA derived from T cells, B-cell-depleted T cells, or PBMCs. The repertoires were made available in a free public database intended to serve as a resource for research on the immune response to SARS-CoV-2. Study-wide findings and limitations: How much clinical and demographic metadata was included differed by source and by participant, and the metadata was provided uncurated.

Participants in the prospective study were aged roughly 18 to 89 years, lived in under 30 United States geographic areas, and enrolled through a virtual design. In the prospective study, participants were assigned to cohorts based on the clinical history participants reported in a screening survey and a study questionnaire. Exposed participants had been in contact with someone with a PCR-confirmed or clinician-diagnosed COVID-19 case within 2 weeks of study entry. Mobile phlebotomists in the prospective study collected whole blood, serum and a nasopharyngeal or oropharyngeal swab from every participant. Over a 2-month period, participants in the prospective study had the option of providing additional blood draws and questionnaires. Before DNA extraction, prospective study blood samples were shipped either frozen or at room temperature. TCRbeta CDR3 regions were amplified from genomic DNA using the immunoSEQ Assay, a bias-controlled multiplex PCR. In the source study's methods: Within the assay, amplification of reference gene primers was used to estimate how many nucleated cells each sample contained. To quantify the absolute abundance of each unique TCRbeta CDR3 rearrangement, sequence reads were collapsed and filtered. For each sample, productive Simpson clonality was calculated as the square root of Simpson's diversity index over productive rearrangements. TCRdb mirrors the immuneACCESS table, restricted to in-frame sequences. Some clones are absent from its copies; in checked studies, under half trace to an unresolved V gene, and the reason for the others is unknown. V, J and clone size were drawn from that table, and D and trimming were deduced from the DNA. The sample table contains approximately 140,000 clones; only one count was recorded for 84% of them. The ten biggest clones cover 5% to 7% of the sample.

The cysteine opens and the phenylalanine closes a CDR3 of 15 amino acids. Only CDR3 DNA is held: 45 bases, read in frame from base 1. Trimming removed 7 bases from V and 4 bases from J, leaving 19 bases between the germline ends. Reading the germline V gene (reference sequence) gives CDR1 MNHEY and CDR2 SMNVEV. A word on this clone: No antigen is known for it. No much larger clonotype is one base removed from it; base qualities were not supplied.

Material for sequencing was PBMCs or T cells enriched from blood (not recorded which). This clonotype originated in a woman aged 45-65 years who had been exposed to COVID-19. Rearrangement joined TRBV27 to TRBJ2-5, with a weak D call of TRBD1 (5 bases match). The nucleotide sequence reads as follows: TGTGCCAGCACCCGGCAGGGAATGGTTGGAGAGACCCAGTACTTC. This codes for CASTRQGMVGETQYF.